A selection of T cell receptor beta chains follows, all from one sample in a study of cytomegalovirus exposure and HLA in healthy donors. Produced via immunoSEQ multiplex PCR; TCRdb's table is partial and in-frame only. This table lists approximately 150,000 clones. Sequencing was carried out using PBMCs. The origin of the receptors is a male donor in good health and CMV-seronegative. The CDR3 runs from the conserved cysteine through the conserved F or W. The D gene is left open where the match is weak.

D gene: -
J gene: TRBJ2-7
V gene: TRBV25-1
CDR3 DNA: TGTGCCAGCAGTGAATTGGCAGGGGCCTCCTACGAGCAGTACTTC
CDR3 protein: CASSELAGASYEQYF

D gene: TRBD1
J gene: TRBJ2-3
V gene: TRBV27
CDR3 DNA: TGTGCCAGCAGTTCATACCGGGACAGGACAAAAGGCACAGATACGCAGTATTTT
CDR3 protein: CASSSYRDRTKGTDTQYF

D gene: -
J gene: TRBJ1-2
V gene: TRBV7-8
CDR3 DNA: TGTGCCAGCAGCTTAACGGGGGTGGGGGTTGTCTATGGCTACACCTTC
CDR3 protein: CASSLTGVGVVYGYTF

D gene: -
J gene: TRBJ2-3
V gene: TRBV5-6
CDR3 DNA: TGTGCCAGCAGCTTGTCCGGTTTCCATGATACGCAGTATTTT
CDR3 protein: CASSLSGFHDTQYF

D gene: -
J gene: TRBJ2-1
V gene: TRBV15
CDR3 DNA: TGTGCCACCAGCAGAGGGAGGGCAGGTTCCTACAATGAGCAGTTCTTC
CDR3 protein: CATSRGRAGSYNEQFF

D gene: TRBD2
J gene: TRBJ2-5
V gene: TRBV10-2
CDR3 DNA: TGCGCCAGCCATAGAGAGGGACTAGCGTTGGGGGAGACCCAGTACTTC
CDR3 protein: CASHREGLALGETQYF

D gene: TRBD1
J gene: TRBJ2-7
V gene: TRBV6-5
CDR3 DNA: TGTGCCAGCGGAGTTTTACAGGGGGCTGGGGAGCAGTACTTC
CDR3 protein: CASGVLQGAGEQYF

D gene: -
J gene: TRBJ1-5
V gene: TRBV27
CDR3 DNA: TGTGCCAGCAGTTTATATCAGGGATCGCCCCAGCATTTT
CDR3 protein: CASSLYQGSPQHF

D gene: TRBD2
J gene: TRBJ2-2
V gene: TRBV18
CDR3 DNA: TGTGCCAGCTCTCCACTTTTACTAGCGGGGAACACCGGGGAGCTGTTTTTT
CDR3 protein: CASSPLLLAGNTGELFF

D gene: -
J gene: TRBJ1-5
V gene: TRBV5-5
CDR3 DNA: TGTGCCAGCAGCGGGGGGGAGACAGCGAGCAATCAGCCCCAGCATTTT
CDR3 protein: CASSGGETASNQPQHF

D gene: -
J gene: TRBJ1-4
V gene: TRBV19
CDR3 DNA: TGTGCCAGTACACCTTACCGGGGTCTAAATGAAAAACTGTTTTTT
CDR3 protein: CASTPYRGLNEKLFF

D gene: -
J gene: TRBJ1-4
V gene: TRBV18
CDR3 DNA: TGTGCCAGCTCCCCCGGACTAACTACAAGTGAAAAACTGTTTTTT
CDR3 protein: CASSPGLTTSEKLFF

D gene: -
J gene: TRBJ2-7
V gene: TRBV6-5
CDR3 DNA: TGTGCCAGCAGTACCCTGACAGGTCGGTACGAGCAGTACTTC
CDR3 protein: CASSTLTGRYEQYF

D gene: TRBD1
J gene: TRBJ2-2
V gene: TRBV27
CDR3 DNA: TGTGCCAGCAGTCCCGGACAGGGGATGACCGGGGAGCTGTTTTTT
CDR3 protein: CASSPGQGMTGELFF

D gene: -
J gene: TRBJ1-4
V gene: TRBV5-1
CDR3 DNA: TGCGCCAGCAGCAGGACAGCTCCAACCGAAAAACTGTTTTTT
CDR3 protein: CASSRTAPTEKLFF

D gene: TRBD1
J gene: TRBJ2-5
V gene: TRBV6-6
CDR3 DNA: TGTGCCAGCGAGAGGGGACAGGGGGCCGAGACCCAGTACTTC
CDR3 protein: CASERGQGAETQYF

D gene: -
J gene: TRBJ1-1
V gene: TRBV29-1
CDR3 DNA: TGCATCATACTTTCAGGGGAGGGCACTGAAGCTTTCTTT
CDR3 protein: CIILSGEGTEAFF

D gene: TRBD1
J gene: TRBJ2-3
V gene: TRBV11-2
CDR3 DNA: TGTGCCAGCAGCCTTGGGACAGGGGGGACAGATACGCAGTATTTT
CDR3 protein: CASSLGTGGTDTQYF

D gene: TRBD1
J gene: TRBJ1-2
V gene: TRBV30
CDR3 DNA: TGTGCCTGGGCGGGACAGGGGGTCTATGGCTACACCTTC
CDR3 protein: CAWAGQGVYGYTF

D gene: -
J gene: TRBJ2-3
V gene: TRBV6-5
CDR3 DNA: TGTGCCAGCAGTCCTGGAGGGGCAACAGATACGCAGTATTTT
CDR3 protein: CASSPGGATDTQYF

D gene: -
J gene: TRBJ1-6
V gene: TRBV5-6
CDR3 DNA: TGTGCCAGCAGCTTCCCGGGGAATTCACCCCTCCACTTT
CDR3 protein: CASSFPGNSPLHF

D gene: TRBD2
J gene: TRBJ2-2
V gene: TRBV19
CDR3 DNA: TGTGCCAGTAGTAGAGCGGGAGAGGTGGGGGAGCTGTTTTTT
CDR3 protein: CASSRAGEVGELFF

D gene: -
J gene: TRBJ1-3
V gene: TRBV30
CDR3 DNA: TGTGCCTGGACCCCCGGGACATATGTAAACACCATATATTTT
CDR3 protein: CAWTPGTYVNTIYF

D gene: -
J gene: TRBJ1-2
V gene: TRBV7-2
CDR3 DNA: TGTGCCAGCAGCTTAGTTGGTGTACAGAGTGGCTACACCTTC
CDR3 protein: CASSLVGVQSGYTF

D gene: TRBD1
J gene: TRBJ1-1
V gene: TRBV6-5
CDR3 DNA: TGTGCCAGCAGTTCCCCACAGGGGGGGACTGAAGCTTTCTTT
CDR3 protein: CASSSPQGGTEAFF

D gene: TRBD2
J gene: TRBJ2-5
V gene: TRBV7-9
CDR3 DNA: TGTGCCAGCAGCTTTCGAGGGGGACTAGAAGAGACCCAGTACTTC
CDR3 protein: CASSFRGGLEETQYF

D gene: TRBD1
J gene: TRBJ2-4
V gene: TRBV4-2
CDR3 DNA: TGTGCCAGCAGCAAAGAGACAGGGGGTCAGTACTTC
CDR3 protein: CASSKETGGQYF

D gene: TRBD1
J gene: TRBJ2-7
V gene: TRBV27
CDR3 DNA: TGTGCCAGCAGACTCCAATCCGTCCCGGGACAGGGTTTCCGGGAGCAGTACTTC
CDR3 protein: CASRLQSVPGQGFREQYF

D gene: TRBD2
J gene: TRBJ2-3
V gene: TRBV18
CDR3 DNA: TGTGCCAGCTCACCACGAGCGGGGGCACACACAGATACGCAGTATTTT
CDR3 protein: CASSPRAGAHTDTQYF

D gene: -
J gene: TRBJ1-5
V gene: TRBV15
CDR3 DNA: TGTGCCACCAGCAGAGATCCAGGGGTGGGACAGCCCCAGCATTTT
CDR3 protein: CATSRDPGVGQPQHF

D gene: -
J gene: TRBJ1-2
V gene: TRBV28
CDR3 DNA: TGTGCCAGCACCTTGCCCGACAGGCCAGTCTATGGCTACACCTTC
CDR3 protein: CASTLPDRPVYGYTF

D gene: -
J gene: TRBJ2-2
V gene: TRBV28
CDR3 DNA: TGTGCCAGCCGGGTAGCCGGGGGAATGGTGTTTTTT
CDR3 protein: CASRVAGGMVFF

D gene: -
J gene: TRBJ1-4
V gene: TRBV4-1
CDR3 DNA: TGCGCCAGCAGCCAGAGTTATGAAAAACTGTTTTTT
CDR3 protein: CASSQSYEKLFF

D gene: TRBD2
J gene: TRBJ2-3
V gene: TRBV5-8
CDR3 DNA: TGTGCCAGCAGCTTGGCCGCGACTAGCGGGAGCACAGATACGCAGTATTTT
CDR3 protein: CASSLAATSGSTDTQYF

D gene: -
J gene: TRBJ1-1
V gene: TRBV9
CDR3 DNA: TGTGCCAGCAGCGTGTTGAACCGAGGCGGCACTGAAGCTTTCTTT
CDR3 protein: CASSVLNRGGTEAFF

D gene: TRBD2
J gene: TRBJ2-5
V gene: TRBV19
CDR3 DNA: TGTGCCAGTAGTAGAACCAGCGGGAGGGTAGGAGAGACCCAGTACTTC
CDR3 protein: CASSRTSGRVGETQYF

D gene: -
J gene: TRBJ1-1
V gene: TRBV6-5
CDR3 DNA: TGTGCCAGCAGAAACGACAGGTACGAAGCTTTCTTT
CDR3 protein: CASRNDRYEAFF

D gene: -
J gene: TRBJ1-1
V gene: TRBV19
CDR3 DNA: TGTGCCAGTAATGTGGGGGGGAACACTGAAGCTTTCTTT
CDR3 protein: CASNVGGNTEAFF

D gene: -
J gene: TRBJ2-2
V gene: TRBV29-1
CDR3 DNA: TGCAGCGTTGCCCGAAGGGGCACCGGGGAGCTGTTTTTT
CDR3 protein: CSVARRGTGELFF

D gene: TRBD1
J gene: TRBJ1-1
V gene: TRBV10-2
CDR3 DNA: TGCGCCAGCACCGGTTCGGACAGGAGGGGTGAAGCTTTCTTT
CDR3 protein: CASTGSDRRGEAFF

D gene: TRBD1
J gene: TRBJ1-5
V gene: TRBV19
CDR3 DNA: TGTGCCAGTAGCAGGACAGGGGAAATTAGCAATCAGCCCCAGCATTTT
CDR3 protein: CASSRTGEISNQPQHF

D gene: TRBD1
J gene: TRBJ1-1
V gene: TRBV5-1
CDR3 DNA: TGCGCCAGCAGTATAACAGGGGCGAACACTGAAGCTTTCTTT
CDR3 protein: CASSITGANTEAFF

D gene: -
J gene: TRBJ1-1
V gene: TRBV13
CDR3 DNA: TGTGCCAGCAGACTAGACCTAGGGAGCACTGAAGCTTTCTTT
CDR3 protein: CASRLDLGSTEAFF

D gene: TRBD1
J gene: TRBJ2-3
V gene: TRBV7-2
CDR3 DNA: TGTGCCAGCAGCTCGACAGGGGATCGGGCAGATACGCAGTATTTT
CDR3 protein: CASSSTGDRADTQYF

D gene: TRBD1
J gene: TRBJ1-2
V gene: TRBV5-8
CDR3 DNA: TGTGCCAGCAGCCTGACAGGGGCCCCTAACTATGGCTACACCTTC
CDR3 protein: CASSLTGAPNYGYTF

D gene: -
J gene: TRBJ1-1
V gene: TRBV19
CDR3 DNA: TGTGCCACCATGGACAGTTCCTACAGCACTGAAGCTTTCTTT
CDR3 protein: CATMDSSYSTEAFF

D gene: TRBD2
J gene: TRBJ2-7
V gene: TRBV5-4
CDR3 DNA: TGTGCCAGCAGTCCCGGGACTAGGGCATACGAGCAGTACTTC
CDR3 protein: CASSPGTRAYEQYF